This is a list of T cell receptor beta chains from one sample in a study of naive and memory T cell subsets. TCRdb processed the UMI-ligation and nested PCR reads anew with MiXCR; each CDR3 protein has one entry. This table has under 150,000 distinct CDR3 sequences, approximately 21% appearing once. Sequenced sample: naive CD8+ T cells from blood. These receptors all stem from a human donor in good health. The CDR3 runs from the conserved cysteine through the conserved F or W. A D gene is named only where the DNA matches it firmly. The listing skips clone size in some rows; elsewhere it reads once, few, many or a size class.

.,TRBJ1-5,.,TRBV7-6,TGTGCCAGCAGCCTCGACCGGGGAGTTCAGCCCCAGCATTTT,CASSLDRGVQPQHF
TRBD2,TRBJ2-7,.,TRBV7-9,TGTGCCAGCAGCCTGACTAGCGGGGGCTCCTACGAGCAGTACTTC,CASSLTSGGSYEQYF
TRBD2,TRBJ2-1,few,TRBV28,TGTGCCAGCAACTCGCTGACTAGCGGGACGTACAATGAGCAGTTCTTC,CASNSLTSGTYNEQFF
.,TRBJ2-5,.,TRBV5-1,TGCGCCAGCAGCCCCTATAGTCAAGAGACCCAGTACTTC,CASSPYSQETQYF
TRBD2,TRBJ2-7,few,TRBV28,TGTGCCAGCTATGGGACTAGCGGGACCAACGAGCAGTACTTC,CASYGTSGTNEQYF
.,TRBJ1-1,few,TRBV20-1,TGCAGTGCTAGAGATCCTGATAAACAGGTCGACACTGAAGCTTTCTTT,CSARDPDKQVDTEAFF
TRBD1,TRBJ1-2,few,TRBV11-2,TGTGCCAGCAGCTTAGATCCGACAGGGGGCGGCTATGGCTACACCTTC,CASSLDPTGGGYGYTF
TRBD2,TRBJ2-1,few,TRBV10-3,TGTGCCATCAGTCGGACTAGCGGGAGTTCCTACAATGAGCAGTTCTTC,CAISRTSGSSYNEQFF
.,TRBJ2-3,few,TRBV12-5,TGTGCTAGTGGTTTGGGGGGTGTCGATACGCAGTATTTT,CASGLGGVDTQYF
.,TRBJ1-2,few,TRBV3-1,TGTGCCAGCAGCCAAGTCAGTCTGGGGGCGGATGAGGGCTACACCTTC,CASSQVSLGADEGYTF
TRBD2,TRBJ2-7,.,TRBV6-5,TGTGCCAGCAGTTACTCGACTAGCGGGCGCAGCGAGCAGTACTTC,CASSYSTSGRSEQYF
.,TRBJ2-7,.,TRBV4-3,TGCGCCAGCAGCCAAACATGGTCGGTCTACGAGCAGTACTTC,CASSQTWSVYEQYF
TRBD1,TRBJ2-7,.,TRBV6-6,TGTGCCAGCAGTTACGTACCCGACAGGGTCCACGAGCAGTACTTC,CASSYVPDRVHEQYF
.,TRBJ2-1,few,TRBV28,TGTGCCAGCTCCCCCCCCCCCAGGGGAGACAATGAGCAGTTCTTC,CASSPPPRGDNEQFF
.,TRBJ2-1,few,TRBV25-1,TGTGCCAGCACGGGTGCCTCCTACAATGAGCAGTTCTTC,CASTGASYNEQFF
TRBD1,TRBJ1-4,few,TRBV27,TGTGCCAGCAGTAAGGGACAGGGAGGTGAAAAACTGTTTTTT,CASSKGQGGEKLFF
TRBD2,TRBJ2-3,.,TRBV20-1,TGCAGTGCCAACGGACTAGCGGGAGATACGCAGTATTTT,CSANGLAGDTQYF
.,TRBJ2-5,.,TRBV23-1,TGCGCCAGCAGTCAAACCAGGTCGAAGGAGACCCAGTACTTC,CASSQTRSKETQYF
.,TRBJ1-5,.,TRBV12-3/TRBV12-4,TGTGCCAGCAGACCGGACGGGTCCCTACGGCCCCAGCATTTT,CASRPDGSLRPQHF
.,TRBJ2-3,many,TRBV13,TGTGCCAGCAGCCGATACACAGATACGCAGTATTTT,CASSRYTDTQYF
.,TRBJ1-1,.,TRBV19,TGTGCCAGTAGTATCCGGCCGGTGCCGACTGAAGCTTTCTTT,CASSIRPVPTEAFF
.,TRBJ2-2,.,TRBV6-5,TGTGCCAGTGGATACAGGGTCGGTGGGGAGCTGTTTTTT,CASGYRVGGELFF
TRBD2,TRBJ2-1,.,TRBV6-5,TGTGCCAGCAGTAACCTTTTCACTAGCGCCTACAATGAGCAGTTCTTC,CASSNLFTSAYNEQFF
TRBD1,TRBJ2-1,.,TRBV12-3/TRBV12-4,TGTGCCAGCAGGGGGGACAGGGGGCCGCGCAATGAGCAGTTCTTC,CASRGDRGPRNEQFF
.,TRBJ2-1,.,TRBV27,TGTGCCAGCACTTTTACGAGCTCCTACAATGAGCAGTTCTTC,CASTFTSSYNEQFF
TRBD1,TRBJ2-7,.,TRBV6-5,TGTGCCAGCAGCCACCGGGACAGGGGACCCTACGAGCAGTACTTC,CASSHRDRGPYEQYF
.,TRBJ2-3,.,TRBV5-1,TGCGCCAGCAGCCCAAGGAGAACTAGCACAGATACGCAGTATTTT,CASSPRRTSTDTQYF
TRBD2,TRBJ2-2,few,TRBV24-1,TGTGCCACCAGTGACCCCAAGCGGGGAAGGGGGGAGCTGTTTTTT,CATSDPKRGRGELFF
.,TRBJ1-6,.,TRBV13,TGTGCCAGCAGCTCCAATCTTCAGGAGGGGAACTATTCACCCCTCCACTTT,CASSSNLQEGNYSPLHF
.,TRBJ1-5,.,TRBV12-3/TRBV12-4,TGTGCCAGCAGTAGGGGAATTGGGAGCAATCAGCCCCAGCATTTT,CASSRGIGSNQPQHF
TRBD1,TRBJ2-7,few,TRBV28,TGTGCCACCAGAGGGACAGCCCGGAGGACCTACTACGAGCAGTACTTC,CATRGTARRTYYEQYF
.,TRBJ2-1,once,TRBV7-3,TGTGCCAGCAGCTTATTAGGGGTGGGGGCTTTCAATGAGCAGTTCTTC,CASSLLGVGAFNEQFF
TRBD2,TRBJ2-7,few,TRBV27,TGTGCCAGCAGTTTAGCGGGAGGTCTCGAGCAGTACTTC,CASSLAGGLEQYF
TRBD1,TRBJ2-2,.,TRBV28,TGTGCCAGCAGTTTACAGGGGGACACCGGGGAGCTGTTTTTT,CASSLQGDTGELFF
TRBD2,TRBJ2-1,few,TRBV28,TGTGCCAGCAGCCTCCCGGCGGGAGGGCCGGTGGACAATGAGCAGTTCTTC,CASSLPAGGPVDNEQFF
TRBD2,TRBJ2-7,.,TRBV27,TGTGCCAGCAGTGTAGTAGCGGGAACCTACGAGCAGTACTTC,CASSVVAGTYEQYF
TRBD2,TRBJ2-2,few,TRBV7-2,TGTGCCAGCAGCTTAGCGGCTAGCGGGAGGGCCTTAGGCACCGGGGAGCTGTTTTTT,CASSLAASGRALGTGELFF
.,TRBJ2-2,.,TRBV29-1,TGCAGCGTTGACTACCCGAACACCGGGGAGCTGTTTTTT,CSVDYPNTGELFF
.,TRBJ1-1,.,TRBV28,TGTGCCAGCACCAACCTCTGGGTGCGGGGGGCTGGTACTGAAGCTTTCTTT,CASTNLWVRGAGTEAFF
TRBD1,TRBJ2-7,.,TRBV28,TGTGCCAGCAGTCCAGCTGGGACAGGGAGATCCTACGAGCAGTACTTC,CASSPAGTGRSYEQYF
TRBD1,TRBJ2-1,.,TRBV5-1,TGCGCCAGCAGCTGGACAGGGGGAGCCGTCGATGAGCAGTTCTTC,CASSWTGGAVDEQFF